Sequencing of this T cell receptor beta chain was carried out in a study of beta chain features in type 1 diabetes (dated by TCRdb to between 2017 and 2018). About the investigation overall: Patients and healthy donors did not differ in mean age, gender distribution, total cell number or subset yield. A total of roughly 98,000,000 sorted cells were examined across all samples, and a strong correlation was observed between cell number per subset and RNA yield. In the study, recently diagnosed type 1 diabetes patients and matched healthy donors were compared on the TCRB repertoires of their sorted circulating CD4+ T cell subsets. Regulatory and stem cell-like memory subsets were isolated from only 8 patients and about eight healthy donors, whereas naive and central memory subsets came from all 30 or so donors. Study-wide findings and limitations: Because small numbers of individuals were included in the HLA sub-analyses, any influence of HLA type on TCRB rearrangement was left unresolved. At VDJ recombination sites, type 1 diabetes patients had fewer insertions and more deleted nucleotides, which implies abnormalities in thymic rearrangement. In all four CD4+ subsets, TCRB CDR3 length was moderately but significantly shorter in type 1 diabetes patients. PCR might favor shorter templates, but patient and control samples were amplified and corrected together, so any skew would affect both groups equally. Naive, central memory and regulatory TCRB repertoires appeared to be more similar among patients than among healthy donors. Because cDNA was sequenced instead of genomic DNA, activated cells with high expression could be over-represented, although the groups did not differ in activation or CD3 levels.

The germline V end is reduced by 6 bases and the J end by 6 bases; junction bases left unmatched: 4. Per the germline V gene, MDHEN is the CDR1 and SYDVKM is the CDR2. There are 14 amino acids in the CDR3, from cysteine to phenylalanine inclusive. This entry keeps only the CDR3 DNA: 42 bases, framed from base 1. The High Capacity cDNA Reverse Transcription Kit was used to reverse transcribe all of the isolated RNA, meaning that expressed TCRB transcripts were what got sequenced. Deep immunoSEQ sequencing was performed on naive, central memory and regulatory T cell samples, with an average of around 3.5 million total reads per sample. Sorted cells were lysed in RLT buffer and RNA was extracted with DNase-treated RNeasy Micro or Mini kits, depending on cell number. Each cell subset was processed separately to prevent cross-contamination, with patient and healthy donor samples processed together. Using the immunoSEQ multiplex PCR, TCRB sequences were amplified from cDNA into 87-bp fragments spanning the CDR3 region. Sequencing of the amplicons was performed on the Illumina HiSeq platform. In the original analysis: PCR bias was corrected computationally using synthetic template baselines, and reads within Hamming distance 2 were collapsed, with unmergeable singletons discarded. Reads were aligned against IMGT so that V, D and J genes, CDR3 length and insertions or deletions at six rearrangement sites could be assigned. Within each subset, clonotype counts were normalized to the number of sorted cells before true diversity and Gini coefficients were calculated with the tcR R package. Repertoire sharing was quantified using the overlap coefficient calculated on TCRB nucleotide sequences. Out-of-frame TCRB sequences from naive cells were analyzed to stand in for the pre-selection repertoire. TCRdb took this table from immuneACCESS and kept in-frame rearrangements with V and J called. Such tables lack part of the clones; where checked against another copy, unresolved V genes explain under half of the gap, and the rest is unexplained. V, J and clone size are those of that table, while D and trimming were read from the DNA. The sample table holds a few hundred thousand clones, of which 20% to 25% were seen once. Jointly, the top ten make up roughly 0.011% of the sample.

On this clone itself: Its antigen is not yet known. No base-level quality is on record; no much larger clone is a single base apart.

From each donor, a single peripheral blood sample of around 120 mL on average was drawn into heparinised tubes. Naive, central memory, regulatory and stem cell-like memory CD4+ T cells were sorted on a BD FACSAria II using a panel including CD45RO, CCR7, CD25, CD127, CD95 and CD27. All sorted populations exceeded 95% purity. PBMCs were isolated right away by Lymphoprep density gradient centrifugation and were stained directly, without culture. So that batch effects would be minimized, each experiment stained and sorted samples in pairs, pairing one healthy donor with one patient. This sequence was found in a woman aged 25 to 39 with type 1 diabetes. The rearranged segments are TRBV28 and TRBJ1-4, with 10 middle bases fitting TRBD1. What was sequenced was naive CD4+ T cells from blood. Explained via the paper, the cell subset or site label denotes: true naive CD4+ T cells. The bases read TGTGCCAGCAGGACAGGGGGCGGGTATGAAAAACTGTTTTTT. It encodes CASRTGGGYEKLFF.